Below are 27 T cell receptor beta chains sequenced from a single sample in a study of T cell repertoires in aging, cancer and after chemotherapy (dated by TCRdb to about 2019). TCR beta rearrangements were amplified from genomic DNA extracted from peripheral blood rather than from sorted cells or RNA. TCRdb records Illumina MiSeq as the sequencer. Using a mixed TRB-A/B primer pool, multiplex touch-down PCR amplified rearranged TRB sequences covering the V, D and J segments. TCRdb ran its own pipeline on the public reads, namely fastp trimming at Q25 and MiXCR clone calling, and kept in-frame beta chains. Rows are unified per CDR3 protein, each entry keeping the most common DNA and genes. A total of over 8,500 distinct CDR3 sequences appear in this sample, 25% to 35% of them only once. Together, the top ten hold around 1.8% of the sample. Sequenced material: blood. All receptors come from a human donor in good health.

This clonotype was seen a handful of times. CDR3 amino acids: CASRTSGSETQYF. Here the CDR3 DNA reads TGTGCCAGCAGAACTAGCGGGAGTGAGACCCAGTACTTC. This sequence joins TRBV6-2 or TRBV6-3 and TRBJ2-5; 11 nucleotides line up with TRBD2. V dropped 6 bases and J dropped 5; count of bases not matched to a gene: 2. There are 13 residues in the CDR3. Germline V gene lookup returns CDR1 MNHEY and CDR2 SVGEGT.

J is TRBJ2-2 and V is TRBV7-6, with 11 bases lining up with TRBD2. V gave up 3 bases and J gave up 0 bases; unmatched junction bases: 6. Per the germline V gene, CDR1 is SGHVS and CDR2 is FNYEAQ. The CDR3 runs to 18 residues. The CDR3 nucleotides read TGTGCCAGCAGCTTTTTACTAGCGGGAGAATCGAACACCGGGGAGCTGTTTTTT. It codes for CASSFLLAGESNTGELFF.

The CDR3 DNA is TGTGCCAGCAGCCCGGGACTAGCGGGGGGGGGCACAGATACGCAGTATTTT. Translating gives CASSPGLAGGGTDTQYF. V and J are TRBV5-6 and TRBJ2-3; the match to TRBD2 covers 16 bases. The CDR3 consists of 17 residues. Per the germline V gene, CDR1 is SGHDT and CDR2 is YYEEEE. Trimming cost V 4 bases and J 1 base; bases outside gene matches: 3.

CDR3 nucleotide sequence: TGTGCCAGCAGCCACGAGGATCGGGAGATAGCGGAGACCCAGTACTTC. This sequence encodes CASSHEDREIAETQYF. The rearrangement uses TRBV4-2 and TRBJ2-5; D is possibly TRBD2 (6 bases). V lost 3 bases to trimming and J lost 5 bases, with 19 bases between them. There are 16 residues in the CDR3. Germline CDR1 reads LGHNA; CDR2 reads YNFKEQ.

The chain employs TRBV5-1 and TRBJ2-5, with 9 positions matching TRBD1. The CDR3 consists of 14 residues. The V gene's germline CDR1 is SGHRS and CDR2 YFSETQ. V was pared by 3 bases and J by 2 bases, with 2 bases of the junction left unmatched. Here the CDR3 DNA reads TGCGCCAGCAGCTCCGGGACAGGGCAAGAGACCCAGTACTTC. Its translation: CASSSGTGQETQYF.

This clonotype was detected only a few times. The V and J genes are TRBV6-5 and TRBJ2-1; 7 nucleotides align to TRBD2. Germline CDR1 reads MNHEY; CDR2 reads SVGAGI. The CDR3 consists of 15 residues. Germline trimming cut 4 bases from V and 7 bases from J; bases unmatched to any gene: 10. CDR3 in DNA: TGTGCCAGCAGTTCCTTTGGGCGGGGAGGGAATGAGCAGTTCTTC. It is translated as CASSSFGRGGNEQFF.

This clonotype was seen a few times. This sequence joins TRBV7-9 and TRBJ1-1; D gene ambiguous. Germline V gives CDR1 SEHNR, CDR2 FQNEAQ (reference sequence). Trimming shortened V by 6 bases and J by 6 bases, and 14 bases separated the two germline ends. The CDR3 runs 13 residues. The CDR3 protein is CASSRGRVAEAFF. As DNA, the CDR3 is TGTGCCAGCAGTCGCGGGCGCGTCGCTGAAGCTTTCTTT.

This clonotype is categorized as medium-sized. The chain couples TRBV12-3 or TRBV12-4 to TRBJ1-3; D remains ambiguous. CDR3 length equals 11 residues. Trimming removed 5 bases from V and 4 bases from J, with 3 bases in between. The CDR3 DNA reads as TGTGCCAGCAGTCCAGGAAACACCATATATTTT. Amino acids: CASSPGNTIYF.

This clonotype has a handful of counts. The chain recombines TRBV28 with TRBJ1-2; no clear D. CDR1 and CDR2 from the germline V gene are MDHEN and SYDVKM. The CDR3 loop spans 18 amino acids. V was pared by 4 bases and J by 2 bases, with 23 bases between. The CDR3 protein is CASSSPNPRGVRNYGYTF. In DNA form, the CDR3 reads TGTGCCAGCAGTTCACCCAACCCCCGCGGCGTGCGGAACTATGGCTACACCTTC.

This clonotype was picked up a small number of times. The V gene is TRBV19, the J gene TRBJ2-3, with TRBD1 matching over 7 bases. Germline CDR1 LNHDA, CDR2 SQIVND (reference sequence). The CDR3 length is 17 residues. V dropped 3 bases and J dropped 1; count of bases not matched to a gene: 10. The chain's CDR3 is CASSMNTGQLRTDTQYF. The CDR3, as DNA: TGTGCCAGTAGTATGAACACGGGACAGCTTCGCACAGATACGCAGTATTTT.

A few counts support this clonotype. V and J are TRBV6-5 and TRBJ1-6, with D possibly matching TRBD1 (5 bases). Germline V gene lookup returns CDR1 MNHEY and CDR2 SVGAGI. This CDR3 contains 14 residues. V gave up 7 bases and J gave up 6 bases, with 13 bases separating them. CDR3 sequence: CASNGQGINSPLHF. CDR3 in DNA: TGTGCCAGCAATGGCCAGGGAATTAATTCACCCCTCCACTTT.

The chain has TRBV7-9 and TRBJ2-1; the match to TRBD1 covers 10 bases. This CDR3 has 17 residues. Germline CDR1 SEHNR, CDR2 FQNEAQ (reference sequence). With V trimmed by 7 bases and J by 3 bases, 12 bases remained unmatched. The chain's CDR3 is CASKEGGQGGLYNEQFF. CDR3 nucleotides: TGTGCCAGCAAAGAGGGCGGACAGGGGGGCCTCTACAATGAGCAGTTCTTC.

This clonotype was seen only a few times. The chain employs TRBV19 and TRBJ1-2; 7 bases fit TRBD1. This CDR3 has 15 residues. J lost 2 bases, V lost 3 bases, and 6 bases had no gene match. Germline V gene sequence: CDR1 LNHDA, CDR2 SQIVND (reference sequence). The CDR3 protein is CASSIGQGENYGYTF. The CDR3 DNA sequence: TGTGCCAGTAGTATCGGGCAGGGGGAAAACTATGGCTACACCTTC.

J is TRBJ2-3 and V is TRBV6-2 or TRBV6-3; weak D call: TRBD2 (6 bases). Trimming cost V 6 bases and J 0 bases, with 10 bases left between them. CDR1 is MNHEY and CDR2 is SVGEGT in the germline V gene. The CDR3 is made up of 14 amino acids. The CDR3 coding sequence is TGTGCCAGCAGGTGGGGGACTAGCACAGATACGCAGTATTTT. It specifies CASRWGTSTDTQYF.

Comments on this clonotype: Given a much more abundant clone one base away, this may be a read error. No conserved phenylalanine or tryptophan is present at the end of the CDR3, so a read error is the likely explanation. The chain carries TRBV20-1 and TRBJ2-7; no definite D call. The germline V gene encodes CDR1 DFQATT and CDR2 SNEGSKA (reference sequence). Between the trimmed V and J ends, which lost 6 bases and 0 bases, there was a span of 3 bases. The CDR3 length is 10 residues. CDR3 protein: CSAFSYEQYS. CDR3 in DNA: TGCAGTGCGTTCTCCTACGAGCAGTACTCC.

This clonotype was detected a few times. The CDR3 DNA reads TGTGCCAGCAGCTTAGGGAACGAGGTGTTAAGTGGAGCTTTCTTT. This codes for CASSLGNEVLSGAFF. V is TRBV11-1 and J is TRBJ1-1; no clear D. In germline, CDR1 is SGHAT, CDR2 FQDESV (reference sequence). Trimming removed 1 base at V and 10 bases at J, with 19 bases between. CDR3 length: 15 residues.

The chain uses TRBV5-1 and TRBJ2-7, with D tentatively TRBD1 (7 bases). This CDR3 is built from 13 residues. In germline, CDR1 is SGHRS, CDR2 YFSETQ. Trimming pared 5 bases from V and 5 bases from J, leaving 14 bases between. In nucleotides, the CDR3 is TGCGCCAGCAGGGAGGGGGCACTGGACGAGCAGTACTTC. This encodes CASREGALDEQYF.

This clonotype was counted between two and nine times. The chain employs TRBV7-6 and TRBJ2-3; 9 nucleotides agree with TRBD2. Germline assignment: CDR1 SGHVS and CDR2 FNYEAQ. J gave up 3 bases and V 2 bases, and 9 bases lay outside the gene matches. This CDR3 is 17 amino acids long. The CDR3 loop reads CASSLWGSGSGTDTQYF. DNA for the CDR3: TGTGCCAGCAGCTTATGGGGTAGCGGGAGTGGTACAGATACGCAGTATTTT.

This clonotype was seen only a few times. The chain combines TRBV20-1 with TRBJ1-2; TRBD1 might be the D (5 bases). CDR1 and CDR2 (germline): DFQATT, SNEGSKA (reference sequence). The CDR3 contains 15 residues. V was cut by 5 bases and J by 1 base, with 17 bases left in between. CDR3 in amino acids: CSALVDPGGNYGYTF. The DNA of the CDR3 is TGCAGTGCTTTAGTTGACCCCGGGGGTAACTATGGCTACACCTTC.

The gene calls are TRBV12-3 or TRBV12-4 and TRBJ2-7, with a weak D call TRBD2 (6 bases). V was pared by 7 bases and J by 2 bases, with 18 bases between. This CDR3 has 15 amino acids. The CDR3 DNA is TGTGCCAGCATTCTCTATCGGGGGACCACCTACGAGCAGTACTTC. Translation: CASILYRGTTYEQYF.

The rearrangement joins TRBV24-1 to TRBJ2-5; perhaps TRBD2 as D (7 bases). The V gene lost 9 bases and the J gene lost 5 bases, with 18 bases spanning the gap. Germline CDR1 KGHDR, CDR2 SFDVKD. This CDR3 has 14 residues. The CDR3 loop is CATGGGQRGETQYF. The CDR3 bases are TGTGCCACCGGGGGGGGACAACGAGGGGAGACCCAGTACTTC.

This clonotype is categorized as medium-sized. J is TRBJ1-1 and V is TRBV27; 7 bases line up with TRBD1. J was trimmed by 5 bases and V by 6 bases; bases with no gene match: 6. The CDR3 sequence is 13 residues long. CDR1 MNHEY and CDR2 SMNVEV come from the germline V gene (reference sequence). This chain's CDR3 is CASRTGLVTEAFF. CDR3 coding DNA: TGTGCCAGCAGGACAGGGTTGGTGACTGAAGCTTTCTTT.

This clonotype was seen a single time. At one of its ends the junction is not consistent with the germline gene, which may arise from a read error. This sequence joins TRBV6-2 or TRBV6-3 and TRBJ2-7; TRBD1 aligns across 9 bases. The CDR3 loop spans 14 amino acids. Looked up from germline, CDR1 is MNHEY and CDR2 is SVGEGT. The DNA for the CDR3 is TGTGTCAGCACCCCCGGGACAGGGAACTACGAGCAGTACTTC. Its translation is CVSTPGTGNYEQYF.

There are a few counts of this clonotype. The chain employs TRBV7-2 and TRBJ1-4; D remains ambiguous. Trimming took 6 bases from V and 0 from J, leaving 11 bases between them. The CDR3 covers 15 residues. The germline V gene encodes CDR1 SGHTA and CDR2 FQGNSA. CDR3 sequence: CASSRSLATNEKLFF. CDR3 bases: TGTGCCAGCAGTCGTTCACTGGCAACTAATGAAAAACTGTTTTTT.

The rearrangement uses TRBV7-9 and TRBJ2-1; D may be TRBD1 or TRBD2 (6 bases each). The CDR3 is 17 residues long. Germline assignment: CDR1 SEHNR and CDR2 FQNEAQ (reference sequence). The V and J ends lost 8 bases and 4 bases respectively, with 24 bases between them. Here the CDR3 reads CASSDGGGAPGYNEQFF. The CDR3 DNA is TGTGCCAGCTCTGACGGGGGCGGGGCCCCAGGATACAATGAGCAGTTCTTC.

The rearrangement joins TRBV20-1 to TRBJ1-1; weak D call: TRBD1 (5 bases). The CDR3 has 13 amino acids. The germline V gene encodes CDR1 DFQATT and CDR2 SNEGSKA (reference sequence). V gave up 1 base and J gave up 5 bases, with 11 bases separating them. The CDR3 bases are TGCAGTGCTAGAGTTGGGGGGATGACTGAAGCTTTCTTT. Its protein product is CSARVGGMTEAFF.

The chain links TRBV6-1 to TRBJ1-1; 7 positions match TRBD1. The germline gives CDR1 MNHNS, CDR2 SASEGT. With V trimmed by 5 bases and J by 2 bases, 8 bases remained unmatched. This CDR3 region has 15 residues. In nucleotides, the CDR3 is TGTGCCAGCAGTACCCACAGGGGAAGAAACACTGAAGCTTTCTTT. Translated, it gives CASSTHRGRNTEAFF.